This T cell receptor (beta chain) was documented in a study of radiotherapy plus CTLA-4 blockade in lung cancer. Study-wide results and limits: Peripheral blood showed expansion of tumor-derived TCR clones after radiotherapy and ipilimumab. Reports state that early shifts in blood T cell clones, with interferon-beta, best predicted response.

CTLA-4 blockade with ipilimumab, together with focal radiation, was given to patients with chemo-refractory metastatic non-small-cell lung cancer. Details on this clone: What it binds is unknown.

The method was immunoSEQ multiplex PCR; TCRdb's version includes in-frame clones alone and lacks a portion of them. The top ten clones hold more than 2% of a sample with about 85,000 clones, approximately 84% of them seen once. This receptor was identified in a human donor with non-small cell lung cancer who had a partial response to radiotherapy plus ipilimumab. Sequences were derived from peripheral blood, sampled from a patient treated with radiotherapy plus ipilimumab.

The CDR3 loop is CASSRALGTSGRIGEQFF. The CDR3 DNA follows: TGTGCCAGCAGTCGAGCCCTCGGGACTAGCGGGAGAATAGGTGAGCAGTTCTTC. The chain uses TRBV28 and TRBJ2-1; TRBD2 agrees at 14 bases. The CDR3 spans 18 residues. The trim removed 5 bases at V and 9 bases at J, leaving 15 bases unmatched. Germline V gene lookup returns CDR1 MDHEN and CDR2 SYDVKM.